The clone carrying this TCR beta chain was detected a few times. As handled by the study authors: Using reference gene primer amplification, nucleated cell counts were estimated. Here immunoSEQ multiplex PCR was the method, and the copy in TCRdb shows in-frame clones only, minus some. For V, J and clone size, that table is used; D and trimming come from the DNA. This table has 150,000 to 200,000 clones, about 80% appearing once. Followed over time, Seattle patients had been enrolled while infection was active. The data stem from a study of blood T cell repertoires in COVID-19. Study summary: Spain, Italy and the United States supplied samples that represented acute and convalescent COVID-19. PBMCs, B-cell-depleted T cells, or T cells provided the cDNA or gDNA that made up the material.

Trimming removed 4 bases at V and 2 bases at J, with 16 bases between. Germline CDR1 SGHKS, CDR2 YYEKEE (reference sequence). The CDR3 spans 15 residues. The TCR originated in a woman in her sixties with COVID-19, enrolled during active disease. The material sequenced was peripheral blood. This chain connects TRBV5-5 to TRBJ2-7, with TRBD1 as a possible D gene (6 bases). In DNA form, the CDR3 reads TGTGCCAGCAGCCCGGCACAGGGTGGAGCCTACGAGCAGTACTTC. Residues: CASSPAQGGAYEQYF.